The 24 T cell receptor beta chains given below trace back to one sample, sequenced in a study of T-cell reconstitution after alpha-beta-depleted transplantation in children. The library targeted TCRbeta and was prepared with unique molecular identifiers. Via MiXCR, TCRdb re-called the PCR reads, giving one row per CDR3 protein. The data show about 420,000 distinct CDR3 sequences, with around 15% seen just once and approximately 29% held by the top ten. The material sequenced was PBMCs, mostly from graft donor cells, taken 360 days after TCRalphabeta/CD19-depleted stem cell transplant. Receptors were obtained from a boy less than two years old who had a stem cell transplant for Wiskott-Aldrich syndrome, so the T cells may come from the graft donor.

The chain couples TRBV12-3 or TRBV12-4 to TRBJ1-5; D remains unclear. The CDR3 is 12 amino acids. Between the trimmed V and J ends, which lost 6 bases and 4 bases, there was a span of 7 bases. The CDR3 nucleotides read TGTGCCAGCAGAACAGCTAATCAGCCCCAGCATTTT. The encoded protein is CASRTANQPQHF.

The genes are TRBV29-1 and TRBJ2-3; D is unclear. V was cut by 3 bases and J by 1 base, with 8 bases left in between. The CDR3 loop spans 13 amino acids. Germline V gene lookup returns CDR1 SQVTM and CDR2 ANQGSEA. CDR3 sequence: CSVDWQGTDTQYF. CDR3 sequence (DNA): TGCAGCGTTGATTGGCAGGGCACAGATACGCAGTATTTT.

This clonotype was found a few times. This sequence joins TRBV7-9 and TRBJ2-7; 10 nucleotides match TRBD1. CDR3 length equals 15 residues. Germline V gene data show CDR1 as SEHNR and CDR2 as FQNEAQ (reference sequence). The junction had 5 bases not matched to a gene; V was cut back by 3 bases and J by 3 bases. The CDR3 is CASSFRTGGNYEQYF. The CDR3 bases are TGTGCCAGCAGCTTTCGGACAGGGGGTAACTACGAGCAGTACTTC.

The table lists this clonotype with a few counts. The chain joins TRBV4-3 to TRBJ2-7; D perhaps matches TRBD2 (7 bases). The CDR3 loop spans 15 amino acids. Looked up from germline, CDR1 is LGHNA and CDR2 is YSLEER. Trimming shortened V by 0 bases and J by 6 bases, and 15 bases separated the two germline ends. The CDR3 spells CASSQESRGPGEQYF. The CDR3 bases are TGCGCCAGCAGCCAAGAATCGCGGGGGCCTGGCGAGCAGTACTTC.

The genes are TRBV29-1 and TRBJ2-3; no clear D. V gave up 0 bases and J gave up 3 bases, with 19 bases separating them. Germline V gene data show CDR1 as SQVTM and CDR2 as ANQGSEA. There are 17 residues in the CDR3. CDR3 bases: TGCAGCGTTGAAGATCAGACCGACTCCCCTTGGACAGATACGCAGTATTTT. This gives the protein CSVEDQTDSPWTDTQYF.

This chain links TRBV2 with TRBJ2-3, with D possibly TRBD2 on 6 matching bases. CDR1 is SNHLY, CDR2 FYNNEI, per germline. V lost 4 bases to trimming and J lost 9 bases, with 11 bases between them. CDR3 length: 12 amino acids. The CDR3 DNA reads as TGTGCCAGCAGTGGGGGACTCGCAACGCAGTATTTT. Its translation is CASSGGLATQYF. Full variable domain (rest looked up from reference TRBV2 and TRBJ2-3): EPEVTQTPSHQVTQMGQEVILRCVPISNHLYFYWYRQILGQKVEFLVSFYNNEISEKSEIFDDQFSVERPDGSNFTLKIRSTKLEDSAMYFCASSGGLATQYFGPGTRLTVL.

This clonotype turned up a few times. The V call is TRBV5-5, the J call TRBJ2-3, with D maybe TRBD2 (6 bases). The CDR3 length is 14 residues. Deletions cut 4 bases from V and 2 bases from J, with 11 bases between. Looked up from germline, CDR1 is SGHKS and CDR2 is YYEKEE (reference sequence). As DNA, the CDR3 is TGTGCCAGCAGCCCGACTAGTGACACAGATACGCAGTATTTT. This gives the protein CASSPTSDTDTQYF.

The chain recombines TRBV5-1 with TRBJ2-7; tentative D call: TRBD1 (6 bases). The CDR3 loop spans 15 amino acids. The V end lost 2 bases, the J end lost 2 bases, and 14 bases lay between the germline ends. From germline, CDR1 is SGHRS and CDR2 YFSETQ. CDR3 sequence (DNA): TGCGCCAGCAGCTTACTCTCCGGGACACCCTACGAGCAGTACTTC. Protein: CASSLLSGTPYEQYF.

This chain joins TRBV3-1 and TRBJ2-7; 9 bases line up with TRBD1. Germline-derived CDR1 and CDR2 are LGHDT and YNNKEL (reference sequence). V was pared by 4 bases and J by 5 bases, with 9 bases of the junction left unmatched. This CDR3 contains 15 residues. The CDR3 loop is CASSPGTGYQHEQYF. The CDR3 DNA sequence: TGTGCCAGCAGCCCGGGGACAGGGTATCAGCACGAGCAGTACTTC.

The chain links TRBV12-3 or TRBV12-4 to TRBJ2-7; D may be TRBD1 or TRBD2 (5 bases each). V lost 1 base and J lost 4, with 14 bases in between. This CDR3 region has 15 residues. CDR3 coding DNA: TGTGCCAGCAGTTTAGGGGGGAGCCCTTTTTACGAGCAGTACTTC. Its translation: CASSLGGSPFYEQYF.

V and J are TRBV29-1 and TRBJ2-6; D uncertain. The CDR3 extends over 12 amino acids. V was cut by 5 bases and J by 1 base, with 3 bases left in between. Germline CDR1 reads SQVTM; CDR2 reads ANQGSEA. The CDR3 sequence is CSVKSGANVLTF. CDR3 in DNA: TGCAGCGTTAAGTCTGGGGCCAACGTCCTGACTTTC.

In its sample, this clonotype was seen many times. The V call is TRBV6-4, the J call TRBJ2-3; D could derive from TRBD1 or TRBD2 (6 bases each). V was pared by 0 bases and J by 6 bases, with 16 bases between. The CDR3 has 16 residues. Germline V gives CDR1 MRHNA, CDR2 SNTAGT. The CDR3 spells CASSDSGGAGSDTQYF. The CDR3 DNA follows: TGTGCCAGCAGTGACTCCGGGGGCGCAGGGTCGGATACGCAGTATTTT.

The J gene is TRBJ2-6, the V gene TRBV27; the match to TRBD2 covers 12 bases. In germline, CDR1 is MNHEY, CDR2 SMNVEV (reference sequence). With V trimmed by 5 bases and J by 0 bases, 5 bases remained unmatched. CDR3 length: 18 residues. In nucleotides, the CDR3 is TGTGCCAGCAGTCCCCGACTAGCGGGGGTCTCTGGGGCCAACGTCCTGACTTTC. Translated: CASSPRLAGVSGANVLTF.

CDR3 in amino acids: CATRDRGSSYEQYF. CDR3 bases: TGTGCCACCCGAGACAGGGGGAGCTCCTACGAGCAGTACTTC. V is TRBV19 and J is TRBJ2-7; TRBD1 matches at 9 bases. The CDR3 length is 14 residues. The trim removed 10 bases at V and 0 bases at J, leaving 7 bases unmatched. Germline lookup yields CDR1 LNHDA and CDR2 SQIVND (reference sequence).

This clonotype was recorded once. The germline gene is not matched at one end of the junction; a read error may be the cause. The chain carries TRBV12-3 or TRBV12-4 and TRBJ2-1; D possibly corresponds to TRBD2 (5 bases). The CDR3 is 14 amino acids. CDR3 DNA: TGTGCCAGCAGTTTAATCACTAGGTCCAATGTGCAGTTCTTC. It codes for CASSLITRSNVQFF.

V usage is TRBV5-1 and J usage is TRBJ2-7; 9 bases are shared with TRBD2. This CDR3 region has 16 residues. The V and J ends lost 0 bases and 1 base, in that order; junction bases with no gene match: 5. CDR1 SGHRS and CDR2 YFSETQ come from the germline V gene. CDR3 in DNA: TGCGCCAGCAGCTTGGCTGCTAGCGGGGAATCCTACGAGCAGTACTTC. Protein sequence: CASSLAASGESYEQYF.

The V and J genes are TRBV4-1 and TRBJ2-5; D may be TRBD2 (5 bases). Germline lookup yields CDR1 MGHRA and CDR2 YSYEKL. Deletions cut 1 base from V and 0 bases from J, with 12 bases between. The CDR3 has 16 residues. DNA for the CDR3: TGCGCCAGCAGCCAAGTCGGCGGACTCTACCAAGAGACCCAGTACTTC. Translated, it gives CASSQVGGLYQETQYF.

This clonotype was picked up a small number of times. V and J are TRBV5-1 and TRBJ2-5; D might be TRBD2 (6 bases). CDR1 is SGHRS and CDR2 is YFSETQ in the germline V gene. V was trimmed by 1 base and J by 2 bases, leaving 12 bases between them. The CDR3 runs 15 residues. The chain's CDR3 is CASSLFPAGQETQYF. As DNA, the CDR3 is TGCGCCAGCAGCTTGTTCCCCGCGGGACAAGAGACCCAGTACTTC.

This clonotype was seen a few times. The chain couples TRBV7-9 to TRBJ2-1; D may be TRBD1 (6 bases). The germline gives CDR1 SEHNR, CDR2 FQNEAQ (reference sequence). The CDR3 runs 14 residues. Trimming stripped 4 bases from V and 3 bases from J, with 10 bases between. CDR3 sequence reads: CASSSGHNYNEQFF. As DNA, the CDR3 is TGTGCCAGCAGCTCGGGACATAACTACAATGAGCAGTTCTTC.

V gene TRBV6-5 combines with J gene TRBJ2-4; perhaps TRBD1 as D (6 bases). Trimming pared 0 bases from V and 0 bases from J, leaving 15 bases between. CDR3 length equals 18 residues. Looked up from germline, CDR1 is MNHEY and CDR2 is SVGAGI. CDR3 bases: TGTGCCAGCAGTTACTCGGAAGGTTGGGGGCTAGCCAAAAACATTCAGTACTTC. Translating gives CASSYSEGWGLAKNIQYF.

This sequence joins TRBV6-1 and TRBJ2-7; 7 bases map to TRBD2. Losses at the gene ends were 5 bases for V and 4 bases for J; bases not matched to a gene: 8. This CDR3 contains 14 residues. Germline V gene sequence: CDR1 MNHNS, CDR2 SASEGT. DNA for the CDR3: TGTGCCAGCAGTCCCCGGACTAGTGAGTACGAGCAGTACTTC. Translation: CASSPRTSEYEQYF.

This clonotype was counted between two and nine times. The CDR3 protein is CASSRVGQDTEAFF. The CDR3, as DNA: TGTGCCAGCAGCCGTGTGGGGCAGGACACTGAAGCTTTCTTT. The chain couples TRBV7-9 to TRBJ1-1, with TRBD1 as a possible D gene (5 bases). The CDR3 extends over 14 amino acids. V lost 5 bases and J 3 bases, leaving 13 bases between the germline ends. The germline V gene has CDR1 SEHNR and CDR2 FQNEAQ (reference sequence). Based on the CDR3 plus reference TRBV7-9 and TRBJ1-1, the full variable domain is DTGVSQNPRHKITKRGQNVTFRCDPISEHNRLYWYRQTLGQGPEFLTYFQNEAQLEKSRLLSDRFSAERPKGSFSTLEIQRTEQGDSAMYLCASSRVGQDTEAFFGQGTRLTVV.

The sample holds a few counts of this clonotype. The V call is TRBV5-1, the J call TRBJ2-7; D remains ambiguous. With 3 bases removed from V and 6 bases from J, the gap between germline ends came to 7 bases. Germline V gives CDR1 SGHRS, CDR2 YFSETQ. This CDR3 has 11 residues. The DNA of the CDR3 is TGCGCCAGCAGCTCCGTCTTCGAGCAGTACTTC. Its protein product is CASSSVFEQYF.

J is TRBJ2-2 and V is TRBV7-6; 7 bases align to TRBD1. Germline CDR1 SGHVS, CDR2 FNYEAQ. This CDR3 contains 15 residues. V gave up 0 bases and J gave up 8 bases; unmatched junction bases: 6. CDR3 nucleotide sequence: TGTGCCAGCAGCTTAGCCGGGGACAGTTTGGGGGAGCTGTTTTTT. Its translation: CASSLAGDSLGELFF.